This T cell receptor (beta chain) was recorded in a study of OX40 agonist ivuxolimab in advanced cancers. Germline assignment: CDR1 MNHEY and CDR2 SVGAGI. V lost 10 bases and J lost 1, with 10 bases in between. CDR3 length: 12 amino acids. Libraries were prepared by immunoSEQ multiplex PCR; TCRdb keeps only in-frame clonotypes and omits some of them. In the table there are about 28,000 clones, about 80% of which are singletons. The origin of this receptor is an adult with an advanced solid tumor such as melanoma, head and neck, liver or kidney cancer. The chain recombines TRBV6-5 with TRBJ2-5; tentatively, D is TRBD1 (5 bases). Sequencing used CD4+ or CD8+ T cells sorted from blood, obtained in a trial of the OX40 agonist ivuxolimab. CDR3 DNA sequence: TGTGCCACAGGGCTGTTCCAAGAGACCCAGTACTTC. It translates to CATGLFQETQYF.